This T cell receptor (beta chain) was documented in a study of T cell clusters in autoimmune cytopenias. TRB was amplified from 250 ng of peripheral blood genomic DNA per sample. The CDR3 is 15 amino acids. Germline V lookup: CDR1 LNHNV, CDR2 YYDKDF (reference sequence). TRB was amplified by touch-down multiplex PCR, primer pools A and B combined. TCRdb re-called the multiplex PCR reads, yielding one record per CDR3 amino acid sequence without DNA. In total, the table holds nearly 15,000 distinct CDR3 sequences. This clonotype registers medium-sized (0.01 to 0.1%) by frequency. A further study also used this sample, focusing on T cell repertoires in aging, cancer and after chemotherapy.

The sequence was collected from a human donor in good health. The chain is built from TRBV15 and TRBJ2-1; there is no DNA to check the TCRdb D call of TRBD2. The specimen sequenced was peripheral blood. This CDR3 reads CATSRPGLAGVEQFF.